The clone carrying this TCR beta chain has more than one count but fewer than ten. The antigen remains undetermined. The CDR3 sequence is 13 residues long. CDR1 is SQVTM, CDR2 ANQGSEA, per germline. Trimming cost V 6 bases and J 4 bases; bases outside gene matches: 8. The data belong to a study of T cells in Graves' hyperthyroidism and ophthalmopathy. Fresh peripheral blood, approximately 10 ml, yielded the PBMCs. TCR beta CDR3 regions were amplified from RNA transcripts. When the TCR CDR3 underwent first-round RT-PCR, the HTBI primer set was used. Each CDR3 protein is one row after TCRdb ran MiXCR on the multiplex PCR reads. The data hold some 740,000 distinct CDR3 sequences, with 13% to 15% observed a single time. Study-level points and caveats: Most thyroid clonotypes with frequency above 0.001 were detected in blood. Model predictions of ophthalmopathy came a median around 6.5 months before onset.

The rearrangement uses TRBV29-1 and TRBJ2-7; 8 nucleotides agree with TRBD1. Sequenced material: blood. The receptor was derived from a woman aged 18-29 years with Graves' hyperthyroidism. The CDR3 DNA is TGCAGCGTCCGAGGACAGGGACTTTACGAGCAGTACTTC. Its protein is CSVRGQGLYEQYF.